The rows below give T cell receptor beta chains drawn from one sample of a study of T cell responses to AZD1222 COVID-19 vaccine. The repertoire was sequenced with immunoSEQ multiplex PCR; TCRdb's copy has only in-frame clones and lacks some. The sample shows just over 150,000 clones, 90% of them seen only once. The source was peripheral blood, collected 28 days after the second AZD1222 dose. Receptor source: an adult who received the AZD1222 COVID-19 vaccine. Both conserved end residues are part of each CDR3. The D gene is left open where the match is weak. Size tells how often a clone was seen (once, few, many) or the class of an expanded clone, and some rows leave it out.

CDR3 DNA	CDR3 protein	J gene	clone size	CDR3 length	V gene	D gene
TGTGCCAGCTCATCCTCAACTAACAATGAGCAGTTCTTC	CASSSSTNNEQFF	TRBJ2-1	.	13	TRBV27	.
TGTGCTAGTGGTTTAACTAGCGGGGGGATCTCCTCCTACAATGAGCAGTTCTTC	CASGLTSGGISSYNEQFF	TRBJ2-1	.	18	TRBV12-5	TRBD2
TGTGCCAGCAGACCGACGGAGCACTATGGCTACACCTTC	CASRPTEHYGYTF	TRBJ1-2	.	13	TRBV6-5	.
TGTGCCTGGGAGGTCACACCGGCCGGTGAAGCTTTCTTT	CAWEVTPAGEAFF	TRBJ1-1	.	13	TRBV30	.
TGCGCCAGCAGCCAAGTGGGTCGGGACACCGGGGAGCTGTTTTTT	CASSQVGRDTGELFF	TRBJ2-2	.	15	TRBV4-1	.
TGTGCCAGCAGTGACCGTTCAGTCCAGGGACAGGGCCATGGGGAGCAGTTCTTC	CASSDRSVQGQGHGEQFF	TRBJ2-1	.	18	TRBV25-1	TRBD1
TGTGCCAGCAGCTTGGAGGGGAACGAAAAACTGTTTTTT	CASSLEGNEKLFF	TRBJ1-4	.	13	TRBV7-9	.
TGCGCCAGCAGCTTACTAGGTCCCGAGACCCAGTACTTC	CASSLLGPETQYF	TRBJ2-5	.	13	TRBV5-1	.
TGTGCCATCAGTGCACCGGACAGGGGGATCAATGAGCAGTTCTTC	CAISAPDRGINEQFF	TRBJ2-1	.	15	TRBV10-3	TRBD1
TGTGCCAGCAGTGAACAGTTCTCCTACGAGCAGTACTTC	CASSEQFSYEQYF	TRBJ2-7	.	13	TRBV2	.
TGTGCCAGCGCAAACTCCTACAATGAGCAGTTCTTC	CASANSYNEQFF	TRBJ2-1	.	12	TRBV2	.
TGTGCCAGCAGCTTAGAGGGCCTGCCTGGAAACACCATATATTTT	CASSLEGLPGNTIYF	TRBJ1-3	.	15	TRBV7-2	.
TGTGCCAGCAGAGCGACAGCCGGACGGGGCAATGAGCAGTTCTTC	CASRATAGRGNEQFF	TRBJ2-1	.	15	TRBV6-5	.
TGTGCCAGCAGCCGATTAACAGGGGAGAACACTGAAGCTTTCTTT	CASSRLTGENTEAFF	TRBJ1-1	.	15	TRBV14	TRBD1
TGTGCCAGCAGCCCTAATAGCCCGAACACTGAAGCTTTCTTT	CASSPNSPNTEAFF	TRBJ1-1	once	14	TRBV9	.
TGTGCCAGCAAAAAATGGCTTCTCTCTGGAAACACCATATATTTT	CASKKWLLSGNTIYF	TRBJ1-3	.	15	TRBV28	.
TGCAGCGTTGACTCCGGTGAGCAGTTCTTC	CSVDSGEQFF	TRBJ2-1	.	10	TRBV29-1	.
TGTGCCGGGATTTACAGGGGTACTAGGAACACTGAAGCTTTCTTT	CAGIYRGTRNTEAFF	TRBJ1-1	.	15	TRBV30	TRBD1
TGTGCCAGCAGCAAAATCCCGAGTGGCCTCCACGCCGACACTGAAGCTTTCTTT	CASSKIPSGLHADTEAFF	TRBJ1-1	.	18	TRBV21-1	.
TGTGCCTGGAATCGGGGGTCTGGAAACACCATATATTTT	CAWNRGSGNTIYF	TRBJ1-3	.	13	TRBV30	.